A selection of T cell receptor beta chains follows, all from one sample in a study of neurological immune-mediated disorders. TCRdb independently ran MiXCR on the 5' RACE reads; one entry per CDR3 protein. Of some 49,000 distinct CDR3 sequences in the sample, around 14% were seen once. The sequenced material came from PBMCs. Receptors were obtained from a male donor with HTLV-1-associated myelopathy (HAM/TSP). Both conserved end residues are part of each CDR3. D genes are given only for firm matches. Rows give clone size only sometimes, using once, few, many, or a class for an expanded clone.

CDR3,J,V,size,D
CASSLPPVRVGETQYF,TRBJ2-5,TRBV7-2,many,NA
CSGGQNTEAFF,TRBJ1-1,TRBV29-1,NA,NA
CATSRGGQTPREYEQYF,TRBJ2-7,TRBV15,many,NA
CASAATSRGRETQYF,TRBJ2-5,TRBV6-1,many,NA
CASSQLRVGAEAFF,TRBJ1-1,TRBV4-3,few,NA
CASSRIEGVTDTQYF,TRBJ2-3,TRBV27,NA,NA
CASSLDPGTGLNEQFF,TRBJ2-1,TRBV5-4,many,TRBD1
CSASDRTGANVLTF,TRBJ2-6,TRBV20-1,many,NA
CASSLGGSGGLIRRFF,TRBJ2-1,TRBV7-9,many,TRBD2
CASSSPGTGSYEQYF,TRBJ2-7,TRBV28,many,TRBD1
CSAAKTGNTYEQYF,TRBJ2-7,TRBV20-1,many,TRBD1
CSAQQGPNEKLFF,TRBJ1-4,TRBV20-1,many,NA
CASSAGDPTDTQYF,TRBJ2-3,TRBV7-6,NA,NA
CSATRGGQGYSPLHF,TRBJ1-6,TRBV20-1,many,TRBD1
CASSYSDMNTEAFF,TRBJ1-1,TRBV6-5,NA,NA
CASSQSPVSYEQYF,TRBJ2-7,TRBV11-3,many,NA
CASSRLWGVGNQPQHF,TRBJ1-5,TRBV27,many,NA
CSARDWAGLSYEQYF,TRBJ2-7,TRBV20-1,many,NA